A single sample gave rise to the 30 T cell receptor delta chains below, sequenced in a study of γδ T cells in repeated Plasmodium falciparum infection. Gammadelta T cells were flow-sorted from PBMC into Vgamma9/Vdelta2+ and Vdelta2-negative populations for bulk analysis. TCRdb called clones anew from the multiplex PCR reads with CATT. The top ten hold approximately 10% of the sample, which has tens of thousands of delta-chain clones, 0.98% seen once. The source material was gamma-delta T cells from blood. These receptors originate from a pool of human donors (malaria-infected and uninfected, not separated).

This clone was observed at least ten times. In DNA, the CDR3 is TGTGCCTGTGACGCTCTACTGGGGGATACGCCCCAGGATAAACTCATCTTT. This encodes CACDALLGDTPQDKLIF. V and J are TRDV2 and TRDJ1; 13 nucleotides match TRDD3. This CDR3 comprises 17 residues. Germline V gene data show CDR1 as GEAIGNYY and CDR2 as EKD. V shed 3 bases, J shed 5 bases, and the junction held 11 bases outside the gene matches.

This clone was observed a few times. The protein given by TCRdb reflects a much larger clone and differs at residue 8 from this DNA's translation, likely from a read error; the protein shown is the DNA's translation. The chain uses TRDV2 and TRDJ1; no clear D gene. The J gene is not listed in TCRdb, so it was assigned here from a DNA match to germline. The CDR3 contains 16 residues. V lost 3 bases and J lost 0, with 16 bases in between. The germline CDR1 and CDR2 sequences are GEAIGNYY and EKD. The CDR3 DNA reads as TGTGCCTGTGACCGCCTAGGATCCCTTAACACCGATAAACTCATCTTT. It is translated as CACDRLGSLNTDKLIF.

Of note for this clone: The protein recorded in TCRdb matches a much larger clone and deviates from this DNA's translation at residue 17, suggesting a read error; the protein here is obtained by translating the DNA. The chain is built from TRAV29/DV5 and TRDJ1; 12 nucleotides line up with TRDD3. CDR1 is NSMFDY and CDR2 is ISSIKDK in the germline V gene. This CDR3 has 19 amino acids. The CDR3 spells CAARAIGLQDSGGYDKPIF. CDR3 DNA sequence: TGTGCAGCAAGGGCTATAGGATTACAGGACTCTGGGGGATACGATAAACCCATCTTT.

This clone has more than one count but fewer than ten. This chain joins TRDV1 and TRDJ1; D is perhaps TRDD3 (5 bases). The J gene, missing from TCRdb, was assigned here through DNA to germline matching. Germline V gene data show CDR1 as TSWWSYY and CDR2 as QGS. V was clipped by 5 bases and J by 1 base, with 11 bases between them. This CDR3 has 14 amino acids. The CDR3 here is CALGHRGVTDKLIF. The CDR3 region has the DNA TGTGCTCTTGGGCACCGTGGGGTCACCGATAAACTCATCTTT.

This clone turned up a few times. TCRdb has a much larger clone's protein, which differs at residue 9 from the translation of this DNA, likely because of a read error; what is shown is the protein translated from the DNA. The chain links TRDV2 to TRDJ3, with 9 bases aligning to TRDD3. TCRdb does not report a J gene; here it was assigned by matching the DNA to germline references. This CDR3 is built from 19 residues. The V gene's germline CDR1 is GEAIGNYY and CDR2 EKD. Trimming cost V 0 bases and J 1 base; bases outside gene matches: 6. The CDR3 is CACDTAGGSGSWDTRQMFF. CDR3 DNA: TGTGCCTGTGACACCGCTGGGGGATCCGGTTCCTGGGACACCCGACAGATGTTTTTC.

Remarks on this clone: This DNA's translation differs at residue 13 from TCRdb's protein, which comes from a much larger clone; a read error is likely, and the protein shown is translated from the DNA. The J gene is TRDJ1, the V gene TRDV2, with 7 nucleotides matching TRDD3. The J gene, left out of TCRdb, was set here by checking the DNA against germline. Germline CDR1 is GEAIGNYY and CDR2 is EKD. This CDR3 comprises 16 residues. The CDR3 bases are TGTGCCTGTGACTCTCTACTGGGGATTTACACCGATAGACTCATCTTT. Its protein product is CACDSLLGIYTDRLIF.

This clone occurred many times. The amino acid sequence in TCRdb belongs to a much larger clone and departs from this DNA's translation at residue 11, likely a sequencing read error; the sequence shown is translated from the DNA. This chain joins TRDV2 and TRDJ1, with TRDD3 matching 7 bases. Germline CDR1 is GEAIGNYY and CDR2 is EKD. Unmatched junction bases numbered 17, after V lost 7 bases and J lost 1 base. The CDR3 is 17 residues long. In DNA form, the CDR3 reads TGTGCCTGCGACCGGATGGGGGGATCTCCGTGCACCGATAAACTCATCTTT. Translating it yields CACDRMGGSPCTDKLIF.

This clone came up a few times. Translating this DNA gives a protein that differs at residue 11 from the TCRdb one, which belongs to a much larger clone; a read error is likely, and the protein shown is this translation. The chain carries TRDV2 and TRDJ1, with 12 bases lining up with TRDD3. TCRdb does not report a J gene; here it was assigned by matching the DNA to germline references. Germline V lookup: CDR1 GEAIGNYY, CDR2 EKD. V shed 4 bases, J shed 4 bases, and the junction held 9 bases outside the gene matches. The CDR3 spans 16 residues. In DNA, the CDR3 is TGTGCCTGTGATAAACTGGGGGATACTCGGGTCGATAAACTCATCTTT. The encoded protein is CACDKLGDTRVDKLIF.

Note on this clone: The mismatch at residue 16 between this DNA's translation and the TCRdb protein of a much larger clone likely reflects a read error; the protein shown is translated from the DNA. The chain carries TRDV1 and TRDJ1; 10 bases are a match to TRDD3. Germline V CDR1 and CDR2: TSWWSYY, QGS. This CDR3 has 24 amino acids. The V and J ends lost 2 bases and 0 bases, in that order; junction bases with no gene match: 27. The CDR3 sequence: CALGESPTSSMYWGIIPHTDKLIF. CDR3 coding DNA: TGTGCTCTTGGGGAATCCCCAACCTCCTCGATGTACTGGGGGATCATCCCTCACACCGATAAACTCATCTTT.

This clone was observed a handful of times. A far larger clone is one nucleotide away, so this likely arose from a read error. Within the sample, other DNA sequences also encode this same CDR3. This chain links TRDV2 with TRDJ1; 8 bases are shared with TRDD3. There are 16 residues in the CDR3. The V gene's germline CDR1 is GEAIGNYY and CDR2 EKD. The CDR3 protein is CACSSSGWGTLDKLIF. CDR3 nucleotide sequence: TGTGCATGTTCCTCCTCCGGCTGGGGGACCCTCGATAAACTCATCTTT.

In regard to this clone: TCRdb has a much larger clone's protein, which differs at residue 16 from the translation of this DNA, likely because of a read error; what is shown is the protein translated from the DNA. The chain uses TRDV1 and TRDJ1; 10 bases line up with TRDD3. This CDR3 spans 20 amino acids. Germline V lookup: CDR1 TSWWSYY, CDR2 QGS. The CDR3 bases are TGTGCTCTTGGGGCTTTCCGGCGGGACTGGGGGATTCCAAGCACCAATAAACTCATCTTT. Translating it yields CALGAFRRDWGIPSTNKLIF.

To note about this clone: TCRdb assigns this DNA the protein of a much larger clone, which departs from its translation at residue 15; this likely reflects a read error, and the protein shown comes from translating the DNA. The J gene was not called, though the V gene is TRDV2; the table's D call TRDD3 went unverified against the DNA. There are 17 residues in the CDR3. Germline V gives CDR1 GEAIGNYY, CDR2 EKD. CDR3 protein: CAGRQLLGGTNTDKPIF. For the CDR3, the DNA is TGTGCCGGCAGACAATTACTGGGGGGGACTAACACCGATAAACCCATCTTT.

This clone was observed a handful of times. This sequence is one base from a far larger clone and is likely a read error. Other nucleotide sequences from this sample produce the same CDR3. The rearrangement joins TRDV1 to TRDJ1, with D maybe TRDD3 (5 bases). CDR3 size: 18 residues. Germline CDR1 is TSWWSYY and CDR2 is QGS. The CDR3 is CALGELGGPLRYTDKLIF. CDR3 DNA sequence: TGTGCTCTCGGGGAACTAGGGGGGCCCCTCCGGTACACCGATAAACTCATCTTT.

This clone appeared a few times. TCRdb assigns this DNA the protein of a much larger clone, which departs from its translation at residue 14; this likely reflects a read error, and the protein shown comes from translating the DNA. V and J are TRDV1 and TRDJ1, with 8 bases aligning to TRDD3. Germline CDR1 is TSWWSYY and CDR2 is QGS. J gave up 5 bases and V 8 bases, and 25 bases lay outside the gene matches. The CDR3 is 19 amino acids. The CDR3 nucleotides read TGTGCTCTTAAATTCTACCGAACGGTACTGGGGGCCCGCATGGATAAACTCATCTTT. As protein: CALKFYRTVLGARMDKLIF.

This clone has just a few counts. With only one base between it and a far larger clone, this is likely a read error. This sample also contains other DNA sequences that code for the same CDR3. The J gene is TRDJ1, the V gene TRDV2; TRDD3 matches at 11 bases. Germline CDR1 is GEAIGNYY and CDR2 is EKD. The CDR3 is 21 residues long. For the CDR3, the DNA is TGTGCCTGTGCCCCTTGCCTAACCGCGAACTGGGGGATAAGGGGCACCGATAAGCTCATCTTT. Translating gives CACAPCLTANWGIRGTDKLIF.

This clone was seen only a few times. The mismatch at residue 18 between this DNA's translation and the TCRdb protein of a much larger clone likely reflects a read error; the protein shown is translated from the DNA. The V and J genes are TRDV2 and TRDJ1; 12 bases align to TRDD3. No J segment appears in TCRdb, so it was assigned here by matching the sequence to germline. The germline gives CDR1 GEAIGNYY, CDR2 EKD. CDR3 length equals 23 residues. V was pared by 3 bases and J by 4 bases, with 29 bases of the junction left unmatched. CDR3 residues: CACDPRLSYDVLGDTPYIDKLIF. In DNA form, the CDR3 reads TGTGCCTGTGACCCTCGCCTCTCCTACGACGTACTGGGGGATACCCCGTACATCGATAAACTCATCTTT.

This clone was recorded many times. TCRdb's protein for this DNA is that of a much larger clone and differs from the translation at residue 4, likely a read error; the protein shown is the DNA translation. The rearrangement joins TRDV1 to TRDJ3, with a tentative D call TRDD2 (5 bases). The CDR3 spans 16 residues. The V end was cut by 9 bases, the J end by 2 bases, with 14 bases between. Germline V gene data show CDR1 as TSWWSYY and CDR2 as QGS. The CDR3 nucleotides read TGTGCTCTAGACCTACGGCACACCTGGGACACCCGACAGATGTTTTTC. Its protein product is CALDLRHTWDTRQMFF.

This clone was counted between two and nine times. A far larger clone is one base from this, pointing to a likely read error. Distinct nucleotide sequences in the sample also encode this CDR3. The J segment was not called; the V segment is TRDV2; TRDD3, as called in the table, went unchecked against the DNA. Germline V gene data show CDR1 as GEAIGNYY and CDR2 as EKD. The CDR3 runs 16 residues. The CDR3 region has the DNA TGTGCCTGTGACAGACTGGGGGATACAAGAATGAAGGAACTTATCTTT. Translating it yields CACDRLGDTRMKELIF.

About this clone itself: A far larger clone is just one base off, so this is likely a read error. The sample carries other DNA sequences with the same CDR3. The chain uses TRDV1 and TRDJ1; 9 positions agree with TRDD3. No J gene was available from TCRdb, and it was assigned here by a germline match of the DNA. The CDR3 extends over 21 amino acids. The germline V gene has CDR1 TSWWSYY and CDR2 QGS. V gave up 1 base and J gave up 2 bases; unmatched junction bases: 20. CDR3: CALGEPEPRVLGEFYTDKLIF. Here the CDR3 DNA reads TGTGCTCTTGGGGAACCGGAACCCCGCGTACTGGGGGAATTTTATACCGATAAACTCATCTTT.

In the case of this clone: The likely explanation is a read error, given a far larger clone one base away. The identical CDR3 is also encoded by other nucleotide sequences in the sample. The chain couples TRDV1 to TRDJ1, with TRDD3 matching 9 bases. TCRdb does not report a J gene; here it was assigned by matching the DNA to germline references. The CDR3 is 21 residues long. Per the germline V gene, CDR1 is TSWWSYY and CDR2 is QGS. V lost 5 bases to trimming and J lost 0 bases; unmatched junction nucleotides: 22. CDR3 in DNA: TGTGCTCTTGGGCTCCTTCCCGACGTACTGGGGGACCAACCTAACACCGATAAACTCATCTTT. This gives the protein CALGLLPDVLGDQPNTDKLIF.

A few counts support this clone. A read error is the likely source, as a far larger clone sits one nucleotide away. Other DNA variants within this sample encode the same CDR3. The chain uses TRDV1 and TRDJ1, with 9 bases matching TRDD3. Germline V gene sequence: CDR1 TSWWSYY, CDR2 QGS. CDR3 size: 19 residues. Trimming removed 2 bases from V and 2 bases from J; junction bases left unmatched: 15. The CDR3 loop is CALGESPIGGDTSTDKLIF. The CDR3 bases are TGTGCTCTTGGGGAATCGCCAATCGGGGGGGATACATCTACCGATAAACTCATCTTT.

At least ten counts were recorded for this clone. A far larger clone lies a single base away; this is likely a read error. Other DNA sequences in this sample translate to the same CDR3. The CDR3 is CALGDPLSTAPTYVHQYTDKLIF. For the CDR3, the DNA is TGTGCTCTTGGGGACCCCCTCTCTACGGCCCCAACCTACGTCCATCAGTACACCGATAAGCTCATCTTT. The chain employs TRDV1 and TRDJ1, with a weak D call TRDD2 (5 bases). The CDR3 consists of 23 residues. Germline V gives CDR1 TSWWSYY, CDR2 QGS.

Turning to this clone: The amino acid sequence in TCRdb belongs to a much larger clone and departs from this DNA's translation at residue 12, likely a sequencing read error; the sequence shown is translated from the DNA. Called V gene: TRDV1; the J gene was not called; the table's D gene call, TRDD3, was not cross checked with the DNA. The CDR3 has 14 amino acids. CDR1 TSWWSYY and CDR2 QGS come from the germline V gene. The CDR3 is CALGEGVYTDKPIF. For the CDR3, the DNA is TGTGCTCTTGGGGAAGGGGTTTACACCGATAAACCCATCTTT.

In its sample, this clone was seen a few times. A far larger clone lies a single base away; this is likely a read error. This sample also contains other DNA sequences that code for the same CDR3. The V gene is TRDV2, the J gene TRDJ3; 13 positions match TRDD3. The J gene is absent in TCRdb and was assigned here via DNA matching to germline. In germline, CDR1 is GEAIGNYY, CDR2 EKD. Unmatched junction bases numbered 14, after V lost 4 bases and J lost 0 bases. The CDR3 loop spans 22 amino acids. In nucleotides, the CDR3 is TGTGCCTGTGATAGGTTCTTGATACTGGGGGATACGCGCTCCTGGGACACCCGACAGATGTTTTTC. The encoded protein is CACDRFLILGDTRSWDTRQMFF.

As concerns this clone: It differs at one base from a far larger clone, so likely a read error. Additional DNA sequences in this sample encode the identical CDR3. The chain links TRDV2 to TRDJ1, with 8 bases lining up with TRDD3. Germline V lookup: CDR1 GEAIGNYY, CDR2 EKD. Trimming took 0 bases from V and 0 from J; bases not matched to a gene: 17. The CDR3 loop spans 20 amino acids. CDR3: CACDTVSEGYGRLYTDKLIF. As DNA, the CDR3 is TGTGCCTGTGACACCGTTTCGGAGGGATACGGGCGCTTGTACACCGATAAACTCATCTTT.

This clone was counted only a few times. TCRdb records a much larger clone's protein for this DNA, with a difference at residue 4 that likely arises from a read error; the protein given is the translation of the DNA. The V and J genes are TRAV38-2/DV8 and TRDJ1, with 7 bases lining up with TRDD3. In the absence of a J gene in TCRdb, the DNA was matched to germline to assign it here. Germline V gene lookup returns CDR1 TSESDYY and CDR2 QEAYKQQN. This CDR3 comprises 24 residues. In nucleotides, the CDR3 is TGTGCTTATGGGAGCACCCCGCGGCTACGTGGCCTCCCTGGGGGCCGGCCTTTCACCGATAAACTCATCTTT. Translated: CAYGSTPRLRGLPGGRPFTDKLIF.

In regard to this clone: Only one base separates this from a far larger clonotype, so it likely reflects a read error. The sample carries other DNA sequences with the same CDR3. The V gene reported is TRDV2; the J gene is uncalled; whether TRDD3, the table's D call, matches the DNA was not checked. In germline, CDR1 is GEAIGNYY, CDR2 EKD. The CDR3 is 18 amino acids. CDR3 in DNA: TGTGCCTGTGACCCCCGAATCGACTGGGGGACTAACACCGATAAACTTATCTTT. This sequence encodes CACDPRIDWGTNTDKLIF.

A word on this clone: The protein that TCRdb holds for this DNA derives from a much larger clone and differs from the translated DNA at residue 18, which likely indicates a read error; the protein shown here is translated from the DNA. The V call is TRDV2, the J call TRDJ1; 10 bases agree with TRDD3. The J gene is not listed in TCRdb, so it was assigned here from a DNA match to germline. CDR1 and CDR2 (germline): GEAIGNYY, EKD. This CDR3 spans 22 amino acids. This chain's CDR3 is CACDTITGGLIKLPNYTGKLIF. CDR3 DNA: TGTGCCTGTGACACCATTACTGGGGGATTGATAAAGCTACCGAATTACACCGGTAAACTCATCTTT.

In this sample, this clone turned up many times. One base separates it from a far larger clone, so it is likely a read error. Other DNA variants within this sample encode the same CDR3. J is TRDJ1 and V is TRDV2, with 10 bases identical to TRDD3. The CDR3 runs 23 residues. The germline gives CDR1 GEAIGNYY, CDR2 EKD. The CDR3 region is CACGKHFLMRGIRSRGCTDKLIF. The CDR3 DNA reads TGCGCCTGTGGCAAACACTTCCTAATGAGGGGGATACGCTCCCGGGGTTGCACCGATAAACTCATCTTT.

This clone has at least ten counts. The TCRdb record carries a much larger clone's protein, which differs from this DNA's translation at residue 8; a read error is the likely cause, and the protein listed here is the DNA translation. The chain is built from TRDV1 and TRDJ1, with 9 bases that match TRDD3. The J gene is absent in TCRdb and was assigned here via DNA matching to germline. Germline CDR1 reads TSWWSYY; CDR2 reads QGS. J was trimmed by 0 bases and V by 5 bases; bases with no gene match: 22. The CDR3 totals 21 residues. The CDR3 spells CALGLLPGVLGDQPNTDKLIF. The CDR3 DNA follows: TGTGCTCTTGGGCTCCTTCCTGGCGTACTGGGGGACCAACCTAACACCGATAAACTCATCTTT.